These 32 T cell receptor beta chains originate from one sample sequenced in a study of long-term antiretroviral therapy in people with HIV (dated by TCRdb to between 2021 and 2024). The immunoSEQ hsTCRB v3.0 assay was used at survey level resolution to sequence the TRB variable region. This is the immuneACCESS table as TCRdb keeps it, with only in-frame sequences that have V and J called. A part of the clones is gone; compared with another copy, unresolved V genes explain less than half, and the rest is unexplained. This sample holds about 34,000 clones; 94% were observed only once. Roughly 4% of the sample is taken by the ten largest. The specimen was unsorted PBMCs, collected approximately 5 years after starting antiretroviral therapy. These receptors originate from a woman aged 45 to 65 with HIV.

The chain links TRBV7-2 to TRBJ2-3; 9 positions match TRBD2. The germline V gene encodes CDR1 SGHTA and CDR2 FQGNSA. Trimming at V came to 1 base and at J to 4 bases, leaving 6 bases not matched to a gene. The CDR3 runs 16 residues. CDR3 loop: CASSLVASGVADTQYF. DNA of the CDR3: TGTGCCAGCAGCTTAGTGGCTAGCGGGGTGGCAGATACGCAGTATTTT.

The chain joins TRBV9 to TRBJ2-2, with TRBD1 as a possible D gene (6 bases). Trimming left V 4 bases short and J 2 bases short, with 15 bases between. CDR1 is SGDLS, CDR2 YYNGEE, per germline. This CDR3 has 16 residues. CDR3 sequence: CASSPHGTINTGELFF. The CDR3, as DNA: TGTGCCAGCAGCCCCCACGGGACAATTAACACCGGGGAGCTGTTTTTT. Drawing the rest from reference TRBV9 and TRBJ2-2, the complete variable domain is DSGVTQTPKHLITATGQRVTLRCSPRSGDLSVYWYQQSLDQGLQFLIQYYNGEERAKGNILERFSAQQFPDLHSELNLSSLELGDSALYFCASSPHGTINTGELFFGEGSRLTVL.

The V and J genes are TRBV19 and TRBJ2-7; 9 bases map to TRBD2. CDR1 is LNHDA, CDR2 SQIVND, per germline (reference sequence). CDR3 length equals 13 residues. Trimming cost V 5 bases and J 5 bases; bases outside gene matches: 4. The CDR3 region has the DNA TGTGCCAGTAGTGCGGGGGGGAGGAACGAGCAGTACTTC. Its protein is CASSAGGRNEQYF. The full variable domain, completed using reference TRBV19 and TRBJ2-7, is DGGITQSPKYLFRKEGQNVTLSCEQNLNHDAMYWYRQDPGQGLRLIYYSQIVNDFQKGDIAEGYSVSREKKESFPLTVTSAQKNPTAFYLCASSAGGRNEQYFGPGTRLTVT.

The CDR3 DNA reads as TGTGCCAGCAGGCCGGGGGCATCGTCCTATAATTCACCCCTCCACTTT. Amino acids: CASRPGASSYNSPLHF. This sequence joins TRBV21-1 and TRBJ1-6. TRBV21-1 is recorded as a pseudogene. The CDR3 sequence is 16 residues long.

The V call is TRBV7-3, the J call TRBJ1-1; 8 bases line up with TRBD1. V shed 9 bases and J 4 bases; nucleotides not matched to a gene: 7. Germline V gene lookup returns CDR1 SGHTA and CDR2 FQGTGA. The CDR3 length is 13 residues. The CDR3 sequence is CASRNRGTTEAFF. CDR3 DNA sequence: TGTGCCAGTCGGAACAGGGGGACCACTGAAGCTTTCTTT.

V is TRBV7-2 and J is TRBJ2-7; possible D gene TRBD1, 5 bases. CDR1 and CDR2 (germline): SGHTA, FQGNSA. The V end lost 0 bases, the J end lost 1 base, and 10 bases lay between the germline ends. This CDR3 is 15 amino acids long. The DNA of the CDR3 is TGTGCCAGCAGCTTAGCCCAGGGCCCTTCCTACGAGCAGTACTTC. Translation: CASSLAQGPSYEQYF. Using reference TRBV7-2 and TRBJ2-7 for the parts outside the CDR3, the full variable domain is GAGVSQSPSNKVTEKGKDVELRCDPISGHTALYWYRQSLGQGLEFLIYFQGNSAPDKSGLPSDRFSAERTGGSVSTLTIQRTQQEDSAVYLCASSLAQGPSYEQYFGPGTRLTVT.

This chain uses TRBV6-6 with TRBJ1-1; D gene ambiguous. The germline V gene encodes CDR1 MNHNY and CDR2 SVGAGI (reference sequence). Trimming pared 5 bases from V and 4 bases from J, leaving 14 bases between. The CDR3 is 14 residues long. As DNA, the CDR3 is TGTGCCAGCAGTATCAGAGGTGGGAGCACTGAAGCTTTCTTT. Amino acids: CASSIRGGSTEAFF.

The chain joins TRBV10-2 to TRBJ2-1; D gene uncertain. The CDR3 contains 12 residues. V lost 7 bases, J lost 4 bases, and 8 bases lay in between. CDR1 WSHSY and CDR2 SAAADI come from the germline V gene. CDR3 region: CASKTGYNEQFF. The CDR3 DNA follows: TGCGCCAGCAAGACGGGTTACAATGAGCAGTTCTTC.

J is TRBJ1-5 and V is TRBV19; TRBD1 matches at 9 bases. Germline loops: CDR1 LNHDA, CDR2 SQIVND (reference sequence). The length of the CDR3 is 15 residues. Trimming at V came to 1 base and at J to 4 bases, leaving 2 bases not matched to a gene. The CDR3 DNA reads as TGTGCCAGTAGTATAGGGACAGGGGTGAATCAGCCCCAGCATTTT. As protein: CASSIGTGVNQPQHF.

The chain has TRBV4-2 and TRBJ2-7; D ambiguous. Trimming took 0 bases from V and 1 from J, leaving 7 bases between them. This CDR3 has 14 residues. The germline CDR1 and CDR2 sequences are LGHNA and YNFKEQ. The CDR3 DNA follows: TGTGCCAGCAGCCAAGACAGACTTTCCTACGAGCAGTACTTC. Translation gives CASSQDRLSYEQYF.

This rearrangement joins TRBV18 to TRBJ2-2; D perhaps matches TRBD2 (5 bases). This CDR3 comprises 16 residues. Germline V gene sequence: CDR1 KGHSH, CDR2 LQKENI. V lost 0 bases and J lost 5, with 13 bases in between. The CDR3 DNA is TGTGCCAGCTCACCACCCGTCCGGCGGGTAACCGGGGAGCTGTTTTTT. The encoded protein is CASSPPVRRVTGELFF.

This sequence joins TRBV7-2 and TRBJ1-5, with D maybe TRBD1 (5 bases). This CDR3 has 13 residues. Germline V CDR1 and CDR2: SGHTA, FQGNSA. Trimming removed 2 bases at V and 7 bases at J, with 9 bases between. The DNA for the CDR3 is TGTGCCAGCAGCTTATCGGGGGGACAGCCCCAGCATTTT. It yields the protein CASSLSGGQPQHF.

CDR3 residues: CASSLEPSGGTGELFF. The CDR3 coding sequence is TGCGCCAGCAGCTTGGAGCCCAGCGGGGGGACCGGGGAGCTGTTTTTT. This chain uses TRBV5-1 with TRBJ2-2; TRBD2 matches 9 bases. CDR1 and CDR2 from the germline V gene are SGHRS and YFSETQ. Trimming cost V 0 bases and J 5 bases; bases outside gene matches: 5. The CDR3 length is 16 residues.

The chain uses TRBV11-2 and TRBJ1-2; D unresolved. V lost 1 base and J lost 7, with 4 bases in between. CDR3 length equals 11 residues. Germline lookup yields CDR1 SGHAT and CDR2 FQNNGV. The CDR3 region has the DNA TGTGCCAGCAGCTTAGGCGCTGGCTACACCTTC. It yields the protein CASSLGAGYTF.

The chain employs TRBV6-1 and TRBJ1-1; 7 bases agree with TRBD1. The CDR3 covers 13 residues. The ends lost 4 bases at V and 7 bases at J; junction bases unmatched: 6. Per germline, CDR1 MNHNS and CDR2 SASEGT. DNA of the CDR3: TGTGCCAGCAGTGGGGACAGATCCTTTGAAGCTTTCTTT. It translates to CASSGDRSFEAFF.

The chain is built from TRBV4-1 and TRBJ1-5, with D hard to call. The CDR3 runs 15 residues. Germline lookup yields CDR1 MGHRA and CDR2 YSYEKL. Trimming removed 4 bases from V and 0 bases from J, with 10 bases in between. The chain's CDR3 is CASSRREDSNQPQHF. CDR3 bases: TGCGCCAGCAGCCGACGGGAAGATAGCAATCAGCCCCAGCATTTT.

This clone was counted once. The chain links TRBV6-4 to TRBJ2-2; D is perhaps TRBD1 or TRBD2 (5 bases each). V lost 6 bases to trimming and J lost 6 bases, with 11 bases between them. Germline values: CDR1 MRHNA, CDR2 SNTAGT. CDR3 size: 13 residues. CDR3 sequence reads: CASSQRDAGELFF. The CDR3 nucleotides read TGTGCCAGCAGCCAGAGGGACGCCGGGGAGCTGTTTTTT.

Points on this clone: The junction departs from germline at one end; a sequencing error may be responsible. This rearrangement joins TRBV7-7 to TRBJ2-2; no reliable D call. CDR1 is SSHAT and CDR2 is FNYEAQ in the germline V gene (reference sequence). The CDR3 is 14 amino acids. CDR3 amino acids: CASSLAQSTGELFF. The CDR3, as DNA: TGTGCTAGCAGCTTGGCCCAGAGCACCGGGGAGCTGTTTTTT.

V usage is TRBV7-3 and J usage is TRBJ1-2; possible D gene TRBD1, 5 bases. The CDR3 length is 15 residues. Germline V gene data show CDR1 as SGHTA and CDR2 as FQGTGA. Trimming cost V 2 bases and J 8 bases, with 18 bases left between them. The chain's CDR3 is CASSLSPDNLSGYTF. Written as DNA, the CDR3 is TGTGCCAGCAGCTTATCCCCGGACAACCTTTCGGGCTACACCTTC. The full variable domain, in which reference TRBV7-3 and TRBJ1-2 provide the parts outside the CDR3, is GAGVSQTPSNKVTEKGKYVELRCDPISGHTALYWYRQSLGQGPEFLIYFQGTGAADDSGLPNDRFFAVRPEGSVSTLKIQRTERGDSAVYLCASSLSPDNLSGYTFGSGTRLTVV.

The V call is TRBV5-1, the J call TRBJ2-3; 8 nucleotides agree with TRBD2. This CDR3 comprises 16 residues. With 0 bases clipped from V and 5 bases from J, the junction kept 8 bases outside the gene matches. CDR1 SGHRS and CDR2 YFSETQ come from the germline V gene. The CDR3 loop reads CASSLDAGGAGDTQYF. CDR3 DNA sequence: TGCGCCAGCAGCTTGGATGCCGGGGGGGCCGGAGATACGCAGTATTTT.

This chain joins TRBV15 and TRBJ1-4, with unresolved D. V lost 2 bases to trimming and J lost 0 bases, with 13 bases between them. The CDR3 has 17 residues. Germline-derived CDR1 and CDR2 are LNHNV and YYDKDF (reference sequence). This chain's CDR3 is CATSRFETTTTNEKLFF. The CDR3 bases are TGTGCCACCAGCAGATTCGAAACGACAACAACTAATGAAAAACTGTTTTTT.

CDR3 in DNA: TGTGCCAGCAGCGTCACGACTAGCGGGGGCGCGAACACCGGGGAGCTGTTTTTT. This gives the protein CASSVTTSGGANTGELFF. This chain links TRBV27 with TRBJ2-2; 12 nucleotides match TRBD2. This CDR3 is 18 amino acids long. The V gene's germline CDR1 is MNHEY and CDR2 SMNVEV (reference sequence). J lost 0 bases, V lost 6 bases, and 8 bases had no gene match.

A single count supports this clone. The chain recombines TRBV7-9 with TRBJ2-7, with D perhaps matching TRBD2 (5 bases). This CDR3 contains 16 residues. The germline V and J ends were trimmed by 0 bases and 4 bases, with 16 bases remaining between them. The germline CDR1 and CDR2 sequences are SEHNR and FQNEAQ (reference sequence). CDR3 DNA: TGTGCCAGCAGCTTAGCGAGGGTGGGTACGAGGTACGAGCAGTACTTC. Translation gives CASSLARVGTRYEQYF.

V gene TRBV30 combines with J gene TRBJ2-1; 8 nucleotides line up with TRBD2. The CDR3 sequence is 14 residues long. The junction had 12 bases not matched to a gene; V was cut back by 5 bases and J by 9 bases. Germline lookup yields CDR1 GTSNPN and CDR2 SVGIG (reference sequence). CDR3 in amino acids: CAWHTEAGAAEQFF. The CDR3 DNA reads TGTGCCTGGCATACCGAAGCGGGGGCGGCTGAGCAGTTCTTC.

Written as DNA, the CDR3 is TGCGCCAGCAGCCTCCTCTCCAATACGGCAGATACGCAGTATTTT. This gives the protein CASSLLSNTADTQYF. The V call is TRBV4-1, the J call TRBJ2-3; D unclear. The CDR3 contains 15 residues. The V and J ends lost 4 bases and 4 bases respectively, with 15 bases between them. The germline V gene has CDR1 MGHRA and CDR2 YSYEKL.

V and J are TRBV6-5 and TRBJ2-7; the D gene could be TRBD1 or TRBD2 (5 bases each). V was shortened by 11 bases and J by 7 bases, with 21 bases between the two germline ends. CDR3 length: 13 residues. Germline V lookup: CDR1 MNHEY, CDR2 SVGAGI. The CDR3, as DNA: TGTGCCGTGACAGACCCCGACTACATTGAGCAGTACTTC. Translated: CAVTDPDYIEQYF.

J is TRBJ1-2 and V is TRBV5-8, with D perhaps matching TRBD1 (5 bases). V was trimmed by 2 bases and J by 6 bases, leaving 17 bases between them. CDR1 is SGHTS, CDR2 YDEGEE, per germline. This CDR3 comprises 15 residues. CDR3 nucleotide sequence: TGTGCCAGCAGCTTCTGGAGGGACGGTGAAAATGGCTACACCTTC. This encodes CASSFWRDGENGYTF.

This chain links TRBV5-1 with TRBJ2-5; D might be TRBD2 (7 bases). The CDR3 is made up of 15 amino acids. Germline lookup yields CDR1 SGHRS and CDR2 YFSETQ. Trimming took 0 bases from V and 2 from J, leaving 11 bases between them. CDR3 protein: CASSLEGGRQETQYF. CDR3 nucleotide sequence: TGCGCCAGCAGCTTGGAGGGGGGGCGTCAAGAGACCCAGTACTTC. Looking up the rest from reference TRBV5-1 and TRBJ2-5 gives the full variable domain: KAGVTQTPRYLIKTRGQQVTLSCSPISGHRSVSWYQQTPGQGLQFLFEYFSETQRNKGNFPGRFSGRQFSNSRSEMNVSTLELGDSALYLCASSLEGGRQETQYFGPGTRLLVL.

The chain is built from TRBV5-4 and TRBJ1-2; the match to TRBD1 covers 7 bases. Germline V gene lookup returns CDR1 SGHNT and CDR2 YYREEE (reference sequence). CDR3 length equals 15 residues. Losses at the gene ends were 6 bases for V and 4 bases for J; bases not matched to a gene: 12. This CDR3 reads CASTPALDRVYGYTF. CDR3 in DNA: TGTGCCAGCACCCCGGCACTCGACAGGGTCTATGGCTACACCTTC.

V is TRBV30 and J is TRBJ2-7; 10 bases are shared with TRBD1. Germline CDR1 GTSNPN, CDR2 SVGIG (reference sequence). V lost 2 bases, J lost 5 bases, and 12 bases stayed unmatched. The length of the CDR3 is 16 residues. CDR3 sequence: CAWSRTRQGARHEQYF. CDR3 in DNA: TGTGCCTGGAGTAGAACCCGACAGGGGGCGCGGCACGAGCAGTACTTC.

This rearrangement joins TRBV29-1 to TRBJ1-2; D perhaps matches TRBD1 (5 bases). The V end was cut by 0 bases, the J end by 1 base, with 15 bases between. This CDR3 contains 16 residues. Germline V CDR1 and CDR2: SQVTM, ANQGSEA. The CDR3 nucleotides read TGCAGCGTTGAAGATCGGACGGGGCCCCTTAACTATGGCTACACCTTC. Translated, it gives CSVEDRTGPLNYGYTF.

This rearrangement joins TRBV29-1 to TRBJ1-1; 7 bases map to TRBD1. V lost 4 bases, J lost 5 bases, and 10 bases stayed unmatched. CDR3 length equals 14 residues. CDR1 and CDR2 from the germline V gene are SQVTM and ANQGSEA. Here the CDR3 reads CSVAPDRVNTEAFF. In DNA, the CDR3 is TGCAGCGTTGCGCCCGACAGGGTAAATACTGAAGCTTTCTTT.